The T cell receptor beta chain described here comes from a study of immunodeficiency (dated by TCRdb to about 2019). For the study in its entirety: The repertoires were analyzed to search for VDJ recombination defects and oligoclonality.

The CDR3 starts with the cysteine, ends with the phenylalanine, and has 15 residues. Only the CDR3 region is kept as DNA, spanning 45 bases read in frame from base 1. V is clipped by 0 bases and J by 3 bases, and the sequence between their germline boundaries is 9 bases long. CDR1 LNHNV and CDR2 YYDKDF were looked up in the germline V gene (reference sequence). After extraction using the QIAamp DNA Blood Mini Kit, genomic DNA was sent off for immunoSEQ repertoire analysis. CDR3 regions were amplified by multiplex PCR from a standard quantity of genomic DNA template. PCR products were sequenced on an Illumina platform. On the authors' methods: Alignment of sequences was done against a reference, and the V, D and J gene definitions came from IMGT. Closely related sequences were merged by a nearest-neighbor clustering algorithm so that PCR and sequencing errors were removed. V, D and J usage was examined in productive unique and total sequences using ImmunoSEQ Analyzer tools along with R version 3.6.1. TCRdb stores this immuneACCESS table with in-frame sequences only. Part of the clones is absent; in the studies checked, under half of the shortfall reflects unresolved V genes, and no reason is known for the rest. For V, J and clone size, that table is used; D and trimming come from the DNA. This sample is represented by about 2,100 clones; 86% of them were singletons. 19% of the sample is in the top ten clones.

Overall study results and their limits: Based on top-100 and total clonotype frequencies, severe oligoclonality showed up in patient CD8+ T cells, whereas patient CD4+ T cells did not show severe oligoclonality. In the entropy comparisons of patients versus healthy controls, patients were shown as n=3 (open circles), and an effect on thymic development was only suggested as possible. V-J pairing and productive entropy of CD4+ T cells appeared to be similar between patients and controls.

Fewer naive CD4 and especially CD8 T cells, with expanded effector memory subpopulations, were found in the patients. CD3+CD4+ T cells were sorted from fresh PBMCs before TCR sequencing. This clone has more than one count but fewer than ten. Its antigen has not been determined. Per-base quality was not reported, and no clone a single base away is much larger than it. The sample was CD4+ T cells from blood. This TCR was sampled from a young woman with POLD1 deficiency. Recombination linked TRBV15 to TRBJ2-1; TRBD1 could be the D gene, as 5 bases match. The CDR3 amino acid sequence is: CATSRDSGNYNEQFF. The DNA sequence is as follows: TGTGCCACCAGCAGAGATTCAGGGAACTACAATGAGCAGTTCTTC.